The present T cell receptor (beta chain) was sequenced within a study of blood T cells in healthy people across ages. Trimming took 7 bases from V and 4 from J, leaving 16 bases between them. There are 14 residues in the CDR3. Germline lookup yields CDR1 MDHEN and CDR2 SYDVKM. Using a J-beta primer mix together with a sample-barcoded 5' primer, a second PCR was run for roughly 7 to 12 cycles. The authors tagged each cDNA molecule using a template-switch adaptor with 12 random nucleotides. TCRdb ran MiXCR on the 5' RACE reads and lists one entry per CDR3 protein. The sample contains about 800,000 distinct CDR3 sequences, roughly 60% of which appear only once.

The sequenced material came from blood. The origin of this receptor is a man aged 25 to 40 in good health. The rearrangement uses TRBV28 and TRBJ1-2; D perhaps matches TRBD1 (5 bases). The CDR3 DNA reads TGTGCCAGCATTCCAGGGAATAGGGCCTATGGCTACACCTTC. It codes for CASIPGNRAYGYTF.